This entry features one TCR beta chain sequence. Antigen: not known. These data are taken from a study of shared clonotypes between healthy human individuals. Regarding the study as a whole: Clonotype sharing across donors was expected to vary with sequencing depth.

This CDR3 has 15 residues. Germline V gene lookup returns CDR1 SGHTA and CDR2 FQGNSA. The trim removed 4 bases at V and 2 bases at J, leaving 7 bases unmatched. The input for sorted-subset replicate PCRs was approximately 200 ng DNA, about 30,000 T cell genomes. Data came from immunoSEQ multiplex PCR; TCRdb stores just in-frame clones and leaves some out. This sample has millions of clones; roughly 94% occur once, and the top ten carry 0.1% to 0.15%. The TCR comes from a man between 18 and 35 years old in good health. The rearrangement links TRBV7-2 to TRBJ2-5; the match to TRBD2 covers 7 bases. Input material: naive CD4+ T cells sorted from blood. Subset meaning: CD45RA+ positively selected. The CDR3 here is CASSSSSGSQETQYF. The CDR3 nucleotides are TGTGCCAGCAGCTCTTCTAGCGGCTCGCAAGAGACCCAGTACTTC.